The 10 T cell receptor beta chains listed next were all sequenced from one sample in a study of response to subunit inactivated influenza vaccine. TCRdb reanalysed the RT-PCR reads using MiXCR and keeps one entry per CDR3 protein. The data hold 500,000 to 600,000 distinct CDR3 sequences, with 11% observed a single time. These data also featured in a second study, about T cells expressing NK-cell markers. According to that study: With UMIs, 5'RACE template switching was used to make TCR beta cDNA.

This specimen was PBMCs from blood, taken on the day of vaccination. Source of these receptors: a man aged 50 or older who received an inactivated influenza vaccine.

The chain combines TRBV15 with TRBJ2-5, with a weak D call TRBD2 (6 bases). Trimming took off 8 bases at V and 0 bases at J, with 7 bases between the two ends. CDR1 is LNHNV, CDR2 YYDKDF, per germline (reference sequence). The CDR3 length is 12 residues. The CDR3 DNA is TGTGCCACCGGGGGGTACCAAGAGACCCAGTACTTC. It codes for CATGGYQETQYF.

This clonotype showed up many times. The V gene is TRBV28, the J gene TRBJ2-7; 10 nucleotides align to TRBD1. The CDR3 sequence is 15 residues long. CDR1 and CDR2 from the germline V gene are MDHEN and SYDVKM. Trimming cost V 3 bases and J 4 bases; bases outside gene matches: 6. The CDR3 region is CASSLATGGIYEQYF. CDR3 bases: TGTGCCAGCAGTTTGGCGACAGGGGGCATTTACGAGCAGTACTTC.

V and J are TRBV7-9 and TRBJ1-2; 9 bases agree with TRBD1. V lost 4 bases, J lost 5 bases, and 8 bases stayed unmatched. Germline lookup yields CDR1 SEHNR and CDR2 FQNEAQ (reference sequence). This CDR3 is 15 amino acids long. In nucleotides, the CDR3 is TGTGCCAGCAGCTCCGGACAGGGGCAGATATATGGCTACACCTTC. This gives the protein CASSSGQGQIYGYTF.

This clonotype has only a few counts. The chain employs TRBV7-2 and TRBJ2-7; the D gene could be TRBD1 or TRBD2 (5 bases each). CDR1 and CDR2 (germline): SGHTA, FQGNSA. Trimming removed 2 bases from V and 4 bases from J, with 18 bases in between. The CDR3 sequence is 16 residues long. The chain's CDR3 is CASSLSGSGSVYEQYF. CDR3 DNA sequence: TGTGCCAGCAGCTTATCGGGGTCAGGGTCTGTTTACGAGCAGTACTTC.

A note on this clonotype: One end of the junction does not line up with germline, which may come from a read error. Here the CDR3 reads CASSPGSSNF. The CDR3 DNA reads as TGTGCCAGCTCACCCGGGTCCTCAAACTTC. The chain uses TRBV18 and TRBJ2-7, with no clear D. CDR1 is KGHSH, CDR2 LQKENI, per germline. This CDR3 is 10 amino acids long.

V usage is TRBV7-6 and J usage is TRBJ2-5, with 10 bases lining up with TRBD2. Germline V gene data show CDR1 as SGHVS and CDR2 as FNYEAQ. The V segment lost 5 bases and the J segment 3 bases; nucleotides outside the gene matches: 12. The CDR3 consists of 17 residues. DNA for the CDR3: TGTGCCAGCAGCCCCAAAGCGCCAGCGGGGGGGAAAGAGACCCAGTACTTC. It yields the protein CASSPKAPAGGKETQYF.

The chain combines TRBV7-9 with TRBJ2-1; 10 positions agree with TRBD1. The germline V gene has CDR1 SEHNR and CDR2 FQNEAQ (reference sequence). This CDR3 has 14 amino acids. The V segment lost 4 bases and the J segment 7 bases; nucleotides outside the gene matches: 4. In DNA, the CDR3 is TGTGCCAGCAGCTCCGGGACAGGGGTGAATGAGCAGTTCTTC. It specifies CASSSGTGVNEQFF. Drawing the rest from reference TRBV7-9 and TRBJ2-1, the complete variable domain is DTGVSQNPRHKITKRGQNVTFRCDPISEHNRLYWYRQTLGQGPEFLTYFQNEAQLEKSRLLSDRFSAERPKGSFSTLEIQRTEQGDSAMYLCASSSGTGVNEQFFGPGTRLTVL.

The CDR3 loop is CASSLGVAGDYEQYF. CDR3 sequence (DNA): TGCGCCAGCAGCTTGGGGGTAGCGGGAGACTACGAGCAGTACTTC. The gene calls are TRBV5-1 and TRBJ2-7; 9 bases match TRBD2. The trim removed 0 bases at V and 3 bases at J, leaving 4 bases unmatched. The germline gives CDR1 SGHRS, CDR2 YFSETQ. CDR3 size: 15 residues.

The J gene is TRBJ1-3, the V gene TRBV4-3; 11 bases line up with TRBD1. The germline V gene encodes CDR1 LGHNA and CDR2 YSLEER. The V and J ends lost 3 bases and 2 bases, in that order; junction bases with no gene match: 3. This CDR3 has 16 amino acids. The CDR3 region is CASSHGTGGAGNTIYF. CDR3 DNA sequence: TGCGCCAGCAGCCATGGGACAGGGGGTGCTGGAAACACCATATATTTT.

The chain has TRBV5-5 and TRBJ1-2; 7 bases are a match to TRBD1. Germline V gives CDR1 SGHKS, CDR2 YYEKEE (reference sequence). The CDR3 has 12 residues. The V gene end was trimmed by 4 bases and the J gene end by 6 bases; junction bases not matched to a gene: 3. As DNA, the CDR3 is TGTGCCAGCAGCAGACAGGGCGATGGCTACACCTTC. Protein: CASSRQGDGYTF.